The clone carrying this TCR beta chain was picked up many times. This CDR3 is built from 16 residues. Germline V gene sequence: CDR1 MNHEY, CDR2 SMNVEV (reference sequence). V trimming: 6 bases; J trimming: 0 bases; junction bases outside the gene matches: 9. This sample was included in a study of T cells in Graves' hyperthyroidism and ophthalmopathy. There were TCR beta CDR3 regions amplified from RNA transcripts. HTBI primers drove first-round RT-PCR of the TCR CDR3. TCRdb reprocessed the multiplex PCR reads via MiXCR and lists one record per CDR3 protein. The sample lists some 740,000 distinct CDR3 sequences; 12% to 15% were seen once.

The specimen was blood. This TCR came from a woman aged 18-29 years with Graves' hyperthyroidism. The chain carries TRBV27 and TRBJ2-7, with 9 bases fitting TRBD2. CDR3 sequence: CASSPLAGASSYEQYF. CDR3 DNA: TGTGCCAGCAGCCCTTTAGCGGGAGCGAGCTCCTACGAGCAGTACTTC.